The 10 T cell receptor beta chains reported below all come from one sample, sequenced in a study of T cells expressing NK-cell markers. TCRdb reprocessed the 5' RACE reads, keeping one entry per CDR3 protein, no DNA. The sample data list some 390,000 distinct CDR3 sequences. The sequencing sample was made of blood T cells: a sorted CD56 or NKG2C T cell subset, CD4+ or CD8+ T cells, or bulk PBMC T cells (not recorded which). The receptors derive from a woman aged 45 to 65 in good health.

The V call is TRBV10-3, the J call TRBJ2-1; TCRdb's D gene call, TRBD1, goes unchecked for lack of DNA. Germline CDR1 is ENHRY and CDR2 is SYGVKD. The CDR3 runs to 15 residues. CDR3 sequence reads: CAISGSTGVYNEQFF.

The CDR3 sequence: CSARVVQSTGELFF. The rearrangement uses TRBV20-1 and TRBJ2-2; TCRdb selects TRBD1, and the lack of DNA leaves this call unchecked. CDR1 and CDR2 from the germline V gene are DFQATT and SNEGSKA (reference sequence). The CDR3 contains 14 residues.

This chain links TRBV5-1 with TRBJ1-1. The CDR3 contains 12 residues. The germline gives CDR1 SGHRS, CDR2 YFSETQ. Here the CDR3 reads CASSWGTAEAFF.

The J gene is TRBJ1-6, the V gene TRBV25-1. From germline, CDR1 is MGHDK and CDR2 SYGVNS. CDR3 length: 15 residues. The CDR3 spells CASSELTAYNSPLHF.

The chain has TRBV3-1 and TRBJ2-1; TCRdb lists TRBD1, though no DNA is available to test this call. Germline-derived CDR1 and CDR2 are LGHDT and YNNKEL (reference sequence). CDR3 length equals 13 residues. CDR3 amino acids: CASSPGQATPQFF.

This chain uses TRBV5-1 with TRBJ2-3. This CDR3 has 16 amino acids. Germline CDR1 reads SGHRS; CDR2 reads YFSETQ. The CDR3 spells CASSLYPSMDTDTQYF.

J is TRBJ2-5 and V is TRBV20-1; the TCRdb D gene call, TRBD2, has no DNA to confirm it. This CDR3 is built from 13 residues. From germline, CDR1 is DFQATT and CDR2 SNEGSKA (reference sequence). The CDR3 protein is CSVLAGILETQYF.

This sequence joins TRBV7-9 and TRBJ2-5; lacking DNA, the TRBD1 call made by TCRdb goes unchecked. The CDR3 is 13 amino acids. Germline V gene lookup returns CDR1 SEHNR and CDR2 FQNEAQ (reference sequence). The CDR3 loop is CASSPTDGETQYF.

The chain joins TRBV12-3 or TRBV12-4 to TRBJ2-1. The CDR3 is 14 residues long. The CDR3 spells CATSQRTSYNEQFF.

The genes are TRBV12-3 or TRBV12-4 and TRBJ2-3; TCRdb's assignment of TRBD2 cannot be checked, as there is no DNA. The CDR3 has 15 amino acids. The CDR3 here is CASSPPDGGADTQYF.